Listed below are T cell receptor beta chains from one sample, sequenced in a study of OX40 agonist ivuxolimab in advanced cancers. TCRdb's table, derived via immunoSEQ multiplex PCR, lists solely in-frame clones and lacks some. The sample consists of tens of thousands of clones, about 83% of them appearing once. Sequences were derived from CD4+ or CD8+ T cells sorted from blood, sampled in a trial of the OX40 agonist ivuxolimab. Receptors originate from an adult with an advanced solid tumor such as melanoma, head and neck, liver or kidney cancer. The CDR3 runs from the conserved cysteine through the conserved F or W. The order of the fields is J gene, D gene, V gene, clone size, CDR3 protein, CDR3 DNA. The D gene is left open where the match is weak. Some rows have no size entry. The others give once, few or many, or a class for an expanded clone.

TRBJ1-6,TRBD1,TRBV7-9,-,CASSSDREIGYNSPLHF,TGTGCCAGCAGCTCAGACAGGGAAATTGGCTATAATTCACCCCTCCACTTT
TRBJ2-7,TRBD1,TRBV6-1,-,CASRTGAYEQYF,TGTGCCAGCCGGACAGGGGCCTACGAGCAGTACTTC
TRBJ2-2,-,TRBV29-1,-,CSVTEEGPNTGELFF,TGCAGCGTAACGGAGGAGGGCCCGAACACCGGGGAGCTGTTTTTT
TRBJ2-2,-,TRBV27,-,CASSFQRAAGELFF,TGTGCCAGCAGTTTCCAGCGGGCCGCCGGGGAGCTGTTTTTT
TRBJ1-3,-,TRBV4-1,-,CASSIRTLANTIYF,TGCGCCAGCAGCATCCGGACGCTGGCGAACACCATATATTTT
TRBJ2-3,TRBD2,TRBV10-3,-,CAISESSSGALDTQYF,TGTGCCATCAGTGAGTCGTCTAGCGGGGCCTTGGATACGCAGTATTTT
TRBJ2-1,-,TRBV5-4,few,CASSLATAYNEQFF,TGTGCCAGCAGCTTGGCAACAGCTTACAATGAGCAGTTCTTC
TRBJ2-7,TRBD1,TRBV19,-,CASSTGQGRSEQYF,TGTGCCAGTAGTACGGGACAGGGTCGCTCCGAGCAGTACTTC
TRBJ2-3,-,TRBV9,-,CASSVRRTRRRDTQYF,TGTGCCAGCAGCGTCCGTCGGACAAGGAGGAGAGATACGCAGTATTTT
TRBJ2-7,-,TRBV2,-,CASAYSIYEQYF,TGTGCCAGCGCTTACTCCATCTACGAGCAGTACTTC
TRBJ1-1,TRBD1,TRBV6-5,-,CASRQRPGGGTEAFF,TGTGCCAGCCGACAGCGGCCAGGGGGAGGCACTGAAGCTTTCTTT
TRBJ2-3,-,TRBV11-3,-,CASGTGKSTDTQYF,TGTGCCAGCGGCACGGGAAAAAGCACAGATACGCAGTATTTT
TRBJ2-4,TRBD1,TRBV19,-,CASTWSGTGIAKNIQYF,TGTGCCAGTACCTGGTCCGGGACAGGGATAGCCAAAAACATTCAGTACTTC
TRBJ2-1,-,TRBV7-9,-,CASSLDHYNEQFF,TGTGCCAGCAGCTTGGACCATTACAATGAGCAGTTCTTC
TRBJ1-2,-,TRBV18,-,CASSPEVRHDPRGGYTF,TGTGCCAGCTCACCAGAGGTTCGACACGACCCCAGGGGAGGCTACACCTTC
TRBJ2-1,-,TRBV11-1,-,CASSLDTLSNEQFF,TGTGCCAGCAGCTTAGACACTCTCTCCAATGAGCAGTTCTTC
TRBJ2-1,-,TRBV28,-,CASSPPGAPNNEQFF,TGTGCCAGCTCCCCACCGGGGGCACCAAACAATGAGCAGTTCTTC
TRBJ2-3,TRBD1,TRBV7-8,-,CASSNVRDRGTDTQYF,TGTGCCAGCAGCAACGTCCGGGACAGAGGCACAGATACGCAGTATTTT
TRBJ2-5,-,TRBV7-9,-,CASSLGSQETQYF,TGTGCCAGCAGCTTAGGGAGCCAAGAGACCCAGTACTTC
TRBJ2-1,-,TRBV7-3,-,CASSFRAGARWNEQFF,TGTGCCAGCAGCTTCCGGGCGGGGGCAAGGTGGAATGAGCAGTTCTTC
TRBJ1-5,-,TRBV2,few,CASSRTEDQPQHF,TGTGCCAGCAGTAGGACGGAAGATCAGCCCCAGCATTTT
TRBJ2-7,-,TRBV10-3,-,CAISESAREGPHEQYF,TGTGCCATCAGTGAGTCCGCACGAGAGGGCCCCCACGAGCAGTACTTC
TRBJ1-2,TRBD1,TRBV7-9,-,CASSTHRGEGYTF,TGTGCCAGCAGCACCCACAGGGGTGAAGGCTACACCTTC
TRBJ2-3,-,TRBV5-1,-,CASSLEGRGSDTQYF,TGCGCCAGCAGCTTGGAAGGGAGGGGGTCGGATACGCAGTATTTT
TRBJ2-3,-,TRBV18,-,CASSPLGKVMDF,TGTGCCAGCTCACCACTCGGAAAGGTTATGGATTTT
TRBJ1-1,-,TRBV5-1,-,CASSPGPSNTEAFF,TGCGCCAGCAGCCCCGGCCCAAGCAACACTGAAGCTTTCTTT
TRBJ1-6,-,TRBV7-3,-,CASSLGGQGGYNSPLHF,TGTGCCAGCAGCTTAGGGGGTCAGGGTGGCTATAATTCACCCCTCCACTTT
TRBJ2-1,TRBD2,TRBV2,once,CASSETRGLAGEQFF,TGTGCCAGCAGTGAGACCCGCGGACTAGCGGGGGAGCAGTTCTTC
TRBJ2-1,-,TRBV5-6,-,CASSPPQGNEQFF,TGTGCCAGCAGCCCCCCTCAGGGGAATGAGCAGTTCTTC
TRBJ2-1,-,TRBV18,-,CASSPTGENEQFF,TGTGCCAGCTCACCAACAGGCGAAAATGAGCAGTTCTTC
TRBJ1-6,-,TRBV30,few,CAWRRMVQGGSPLHF,TGTGCCTGGAGACGTATGGTGCAGGGAGGGTCACCCCTCCACTTT
TRBJ2-7,-,TRBV30,once,CAWNTGSYEQYF,TGTGCCTGGAACACAGGATCCTACGAGCAGTACTTC
TRBJ2-5,TRBD1,TRBV5-8,-,CASSSAGTGGLETQYF,TGTGCCAGCAGCTCAGCCGGGACAGGGGGATTGGAGACCCAGTACTTC
TRBJ1-5,-,TRBV4-1,-,CASSQTANQPQHF,TGCGCCAGCAGCCAGACAGCTAATCAGCCCCAGCATTTT
TRBJ1-2,TRBD1,TRBV5-1,-,CASSPQGADYGYTF,TGCGCCAGCAGCCCACAGGGGGCCGACTATGGCTACACCTTC
TRBJ1-5,TRBD1,TRBV10-3,once,CAISPGLGRGPASSSNQPQHF,TGTGCCATCAGTCCCGGCCTCGGCAGGGGGCCCGCGAGCTCTAGCAATCAGCCCCAGCATTTT